The 20 T cell receptor beta chains presented below share a single source sample, sequenced in a study of blood T cells in healthy people across ages. Alongside a J-beta primer mix, a sample-barcoded 5' primer served in a second PCR lasting roughly 6 to 11 cycles. A single record per CDR3 protein comes from TCRdb applying MiXCR to the 5' RACE reads. The data contain 800,000 to 900,000 distinct CDR3 sequences, 62% of them singletons. Sequenced input: blood. These receptors came from a man between 25 and 39 years old in good health.

This clonotype came up a few times. This chain links TRBV7-6 with TRBJ2-1; the match to TRBD1 covers 11 bases. The V and J ends lost 4 bases and 3 bases, in that order; junction bases with no gene match: 2. The CDR3 totals 15 residues. Per germline, CDR1 SGHVS and CDR2 FNYEAQ. CDR3 coding DNA: TGTGCCAGCAGCTGGACAGGGGGCGGCTACAATGAGCAGTTCTTC. This sequence encodes CASSWTGGGYNEQFF.

This clonotype was seen a handful of times. The chain combines TRBV6-2 or TRBV6-3 with TRBJ1-6; D possibly corresponds to TRBD1 (6 bases). The V and J ends lost 10 bases and 7 bases respectively, with 20 bases between them. The CDR3 sequence is 15 residues long. Germline CDR1 is MNHEY and CDR2 is SVGEGT. CDR3 residues: CATQTQRTENSPLHF. CDR3 nucleotide sequence: TGTGCCACGCAAACGCAAAGGACAGAGAATTCACCCCTCCACTTT.

The CDR3 DNA reads as TGCAGCCCCGTGGGGCCGGGACGGTGGGGAGAAGGGCGAAACAATGAGCAGTACTTC. Its protein is CSPVGPGRWGEGRNNEQYF. The rearrangement links TRBV29-1 to TRBJ2-4; either TRBD1 or TRBD2 may supply D (5 bases each). The CDR3 has 19 amino acids. Trimming took 8 bases from V and 13 from J, leaving 42 bases between them. CDR1 is SQVTM and CDR2 is ANQGSEA in the germline V gene.

This clonotype was counted only a few times. V is TRBV20-1 and J is TRBJ2-4; no clear D gene. The J call is uncertain, as TRBJ2-7 better fits the DNA end. The length of the CDR3 is 13 residues. CDR1 DFQATT and CDR2 SNEGSKA come from the germline V gene (reference sequence). CDR3 coding DNA: TGCAGTGCTAGAGCTTTGAGTTCCTACGAGCAGTACTTC. Residues: CSARALSSYEQYF.

V usage is TRBV27 and J usage is TRBJ2-7; tentative D call: TRBD2 (5 bases). CDR1 MNHEY and CDR2 SMNVEV come from the germline V gene (reference sequence). Trimming removed 5 bases from V and 0 bases from J, with 8 bases in between. This CDR3 is built from 13 residues. CDR3 loop: CASSPTNSYEQYF. Written as DNA, the CDR3 is TGTGCCAGCAGTCCGACTAACTCCTACGAGCAGTACTTC.

This clonotype has a handful of counts. The rearrangement links TRBV7-9 to TRBJ2-7; D is uncertain. The germline V gene encodes CDR1 SEHNR and CDR2 FQNEAQ (reference sequence). Trimming took off 7 bases at V and 0 bases at J, with 10 bases between the two ends. This CDR3 contains 13 residues. The DNA for the CDR3 is TGTGCCAGCAAGTCCCAGAGCTCCTACGAGCAGTACTTC. Translated, it gives CASKSQSSYEQYF.

This clonotype has just a few counts. The gene calls are TRBV20-1 and TRBJ2-4; D gene uncertain. There are 15 residues in the CDR3. In germline, CDR1 is DFQATT, CDR2 SNEGSKA (reference sequence). The V and J ends lost 5 bases and 13 bases respectively, with 27 bases between them. In DNA, the CDR3 is TGCAGTGCTTTCACCGCTAGTAGTCCCTACAATGAGCAGTACTTC. Translation gives CSAFTASSPYNEQYF.

The V and J genes are TRBV20-1 and TRBJ2-3, with 8 bases that match TRBD2. V lost 5 bases, J lost 0 bases, and 13 bases stayed unmatched. Germline V gene sequence: CDR1 DFQATT, CDR2 SNEGSKA (reference sequence). The CDR3 extends over 17 amino acids. CDR3 loop: CSAPLMGRGASTDTQYF. Written as DNA, the CDR3 is TGCAGTGCTCCCCTGATGGGGCGGGGGGCTAGCACAGATACGCAGTATTTT.

The chain recombines TRBV5-5 with TRBJ1-1, with D maybe TRBD1 (5 bases). The CDR3 has 16 residues. Germline CDR1 is SGHKS and CDR2 is YYEKEE (reference sequence). Trimming took 0 bases from V and 1 from J, leaving 13 bases between them. CDR3 region: CASSLGYGDPNTEAFF. The CDR3, as DNA: TGTGCCAGCAGCTTGGGCTACGGGGACCCGAACACTGAAGCTTTCTTT.

The chain links TRBV4-2 to TRBJ2-4; 8 bases align to TRBD1. The CDR3 sequence is 17 residues long. Germline V gene sequence: CDR1 LGHNA, CDR2 YNFKEQ. V trimming: 3 bases; J trimming: 3 bases; junction bases outside the gene matches: 10. CDR3 nucleotide sequence: TGTGCCAGCAGCCACGATGTGCAGGGGGCAGGCAAAAACATTCAGTACTTC. Its protein product is CASSHDVQGAGKNIQYF.

This clonotype occurred once. The V gene is TRBV3-1, the J gene TRBJ1-2; D is unclear. In germline, CDR1 is LGHDT, CDR2 YNNKEL (reference sequence). The CDR3 is 13 amino acids. The V end lost 4 bases, the J end lost 8 bases, and 14 bases lay between the germline ends. CDR3 DNA: TGTGCCAGCAGCCCTCTGGCGGGCGCGGGCTACACCTTC. This gives the protein CASSPLAGAGYTF.

This chain uses TRBV20-1 with TRBJ2-5; no clear D. V gave up 0 bases and J gave up 11 bases, with 25 bases separating them. From germline, CDR1 is DFQATT and CDR2 SNEGSKA (reference sequence). The CDR3 totals 16 residues. The CDR3 DNA reads TGCAGTGCTAGAGAACACCATGGAGCACCCGATGATGAGCAGTACTTC. This sequence encodes CSAREHHGAPDDEQYF.

The genes are TRBV30 and TRBJ1-2; D may be TRBD1 (5 bases). Per germline, CDR1 GTSNPN and CDR2 SVGIG (reference sequence). V was cut by 1 base and J by 7 bases, with 13 bases left in between. The CDR3 totals 13 residues. CDR3 in DNA: TGTGCCTGGAGTGAACAGGTCATATTTGGCTACACCTTC. It specifies CAWSEQVIFGYTF. The entire variable domain, with the rest obtained from reference TRBV30 and TRBJ1-2, is as follows: SQTIHQWPATLVQPVGSPLSLECTVEGTSNPNLYWYRQAAGRGLQLLFYSVGIGQISSEVPQNLSASRPQDRQFILSSKKLLLSDSGFYLCAWSEQVIFGYTFGSGTRLTVV.

V is TRBV6-5 and J is TRBJ2-7; D is undetermined. Germline V CDR1 and CDR2: MNHEY, SVGAGI. Trimming pared 6 bases from V and 7 bases from J, leaving 19 bases between. The CDR3 has 14 residues. The CDR3 DNA sequence: TGTGCCAGCAGCGACCAGGTACCCCCGGGTGAGCAGTACTTC. Translation gives CASSDQVPPGEQYF.

This clonotype was picked up one time. The chain joins TRBV20-1 to TRBJ2-4, with 12 bases aligning to TRBD2. Germline V gives CDR1 DFQATT, CDR2 SNEGSKA (reference sequence). V was pared by 0 bases and J by 3 bases, with 3 bases of the junction left unmatched. The CDR3 runs to 16 residues. DNA for the CDR3: TGCAGTGCTAGAGAGACTAGCGGGGGAATCAAAAACATTCAGTACTTC. Amino acids: CSARETSGGIKNIQYF.

A word on this clonotype: A much more abundant neighbour one base away suggests this may be a read error. CDR3 coding DNA: TGTGCCAGCAGCCCTTTGAGGGATACGCAGTATTTT. The encoded protein is CASSPLRDTQYF. The J gene is TRBJ2-3, the V gene TRBV14, with no clear D. Trimming stripped 4 bases from V and 6 bases from J, with 8 bases between. The length of the CDR3 is 12 residues. Germline V gene data show CDR1 as SGHDN and CDR2 as FVKESK.

This clonotype was detected once. This chain joins TRBV20-1 and TRBJ2-7, with a tentative D call TRBD1 (6 bases). The CDR3 has 14 amino acids. The V gene's germline CDR1 is DFQATT and CDR2 SNEGSKA (reference sequence). Trimming took 1 base from V and 3 from J, leaving 13 bases between them. The CDR3 region is CSARVGAGDYEQYF. CDR3 coding DNA: TGCAGTGCTAGAGTTGGGGCAGGGGACTACGAGCAGTACTTC.

V usage is TRBV20-1 and J usage is TRBJ2-5; D call uncertain. Trimming pared 1 base from V and 7 bases from J, leaving 10 bases between. Germline loops: CDR1 DFQATT, CDR2 SNEGSKA (reference sequence). The CDR3 has 12 residues. The CDR3, as DNA: TGCAGTGCTAGAGTAGAGATGGGGACCCAGTACTTC. It encodes CSARVEMGTQYF.

This clonotype appeared many times. The V call is TRBV7-9, the J call TRBJ1-2, with 7 positions matching TRBD1. Germline V gives CDR1 SEHNR, CDR2 FQNEAQ (reference sequence). The CDR3 totals 15 residues. V shed 3 bases, J shed 2 bases, and the junction held 6 bases outside the gene matches. In DNA, the CDR3 is TGTGCCAGCAGCTTGGGGGGGGACAGCAACTATGGCTACACCTTC. Its protein is CASSLGGDSNYGYTF.

The chain carries TRBV7-2 and TRBJ1-5, with a weak D call TRBD1 (5 bases). V lost 5 bases and J lost 7, with 12 bases in between. The germline V gene encodes CDR1 SGHTA and CDR2 FQGNSA. This CDR3 contains 13 residues. CDR3 DNA: TGTGCCAGCAGCATAGGGACGAGACAGCCCCAGCATTTT. Translation: CASSIGTRQPQHF.